This T cell receptor beta chain appears in the sequencing data of a study of blood T cell repertoires in COVID-19. Study-wide context: Both acute and convalescent COVID-19 samples were obtained from the United States, Italy and Spain.

The study recruited people aged roughly 18 to 95 years across under 25 US areas. Symptom resolution, clearance, or two negative PCRs marked donors in Cohort 3 as recovered. Profiling relied on immunoSEQ multiplex PCR, and the TCRdb table lists in-frame clones only, not all of them. The profile shows roughly 370,000 clones, approximately 87% of them singletons. CDR1 is LNHDA, CDR2 SQIVND, per germline (reference sequence). Trimming at V came to 3 bases and at J to 6 bases, leaving 6 bases not matched to a gene. This CDR3 has 15 residues. This rearrangement joins TRBV19 to TRBJ1-5; 9 nucleotides line up with TRBD1. The sequencing sample was made of PBMCs or T cells enriched from blood (not recorded which). The TCR originated in a woman in her forties or fifties who had recovered from COVID-19. CDR3 in DNA: TGTGCCAGTAGTATGTTGGGGACAGGGAGTCAGCCCCAGCATTTT. This sequence encodes CASSMLGTGSQPQHF.